These 29 T cell receptor beta chains share one sample of origin, sequenced in a study of blood T cells in healthy people across ages (dated by TCRdb to the mid-2010s). Libraries were prepared through 5' RACE. The instrument was an Illumina HiSeq 2500. A second PCR of roughly 6 to 11 cycles was run with a J-beta primer mix and a sample-barcoded 5' primer. TCRdb handled the public reads itself, with Q25 trimming in fastp and clone calling in MiXCR, and kept productive beta chains. Each CDR3 protein appears once, grouped with its most common genes and DNA. The sample table shows about 680,000 distinct CDR3 sequences, and more than 40% are seen once. Under 35% of the sample rests with the top ten. Sequenced: blood. These receptors all stem from a woman aged 55 to 70 in good health.

In DNA form, the CDR3 reads TGTGCCAGCTCACCAGAGAGGGAGGAAGGAGCCAAAAACATTCAGTACTTC. It yields the protein CASSPEREEGAKNIQYF. The genes are TRBV18 and TRBJ2-4; possible D gene TRBD2, 6 bases. The ends were cut back, 2 bases at V and 0 bases at J, with 14 bases in the middle. From germline, CDR1 is KGHSH and CDR2 LQKENI. CDR3 length equals 17 residues.

CDR3 in amino acids: CASSERPRTYGYTF. As DNA, the CDR3 is TGTGCCAGCAGCGAAAGACCCCGCACCTATGGCTACACCTTC. The rearrangement links TRBV7-2 to TRBJ1-2, with D hard to call. The germline gives CDR1 SGHTA, CDR2 FQGNSA. V was clipped by 5 bases and J by 4 bases, with 14 bases between them. This CDR3 contains 14 residues. The entire variable domain, with the rest obtained from reference TRBV7-2 and TRBJ1-2, is as follows: GAGVSQSPSNKVTEKGKDVELRCDPISGHTALYWYRQSLGQGLEFLIYFQGNSAPDKSGLPSDRFSAERTGGSVSTLTIQRTQQEDSAVYLCASSERPRTYGYTFGSGTRLTVV.

The CDR3 region has the DNA TGTGCCAGCAGCTTAGTCGGACTAGCGGGAGGGAATGAGCAGTACTTC. It yields the protein CASSLVGLAGGNEQYF. The chain recombines TRBV7-2 with TRBJ2-5; TRBD2 agrees at 15 bases. CDR1 and CDR2 (germline): SGHTA, FQGNSA. The CDR3 runs 16 residues. V trimming: 1 base; J trimming: 11 bases; junction bases outside the gene matches: 8. The full variable domain, in which reference TRBV7-2 and TRBJ2-5 provide the parts outside the CDR3, is GAGVSQSPSNKVTEKGKDVELRCDPISGHTALYWYRQSLGQGLEFLIYFQGNSAPDKSGLPSDRFSAERTGGSVSTLTIQRTQQEDSAVYLCASSLVGLAGGNEQYFGPGTRLLVL.

This clonotype was counted between two and nine times. The V call is TRBV4-1, the J call TRBJ2-5; no firm D call. The germline V gene has CDR1 MGHRA and CDR2 YSYEKL. CDR3 length: 16 amino acids. Trimming took off 5 bases at V and 5 bases at J, with 21 bases between the two ends. In DNA, the CDR3 is TGCGCCAGCAGCGATCAAGCTGCCGGTCCTCGGGAGACCCAGTACTTC. It codes for CASSDQAAGPRETQYF.

The V gene is TRBV4-2, the J gene TRBJ2-1; D not resolved. The CDR3 covers 12 residues. Germline CDR1 reads LGHNA; CDR2 reads YNFKEQ. The germline V and J ends were trimmed by 4 bases and 5 bases, with 6 bases remaining between them. The CDR3 nucleotides read TGTGCCAGCAGCCCTACGAACAATGAGCAGTTCTTC. Amino acid sequence: CASSPTNNEQFF.

The gene calls are TRBV20-1 and TRBJ2-1; 12 nucleotides align to TRBD2. The J segment lost 1 base and the V segment lost 6 bases, leaving 4 bases of the junction unmatched. Germline V gene data show CDR1 as DFQATT and CDR2 as SNEGSKA (reference sequence). There are 15 residues in the CDR3. The CDR3 sequence: CSAPLAGGSYNEQFF. CDR3 sequence (DNA): TGCAGTGCCCCCCTAGCGGGAGGGTCCTACAATGAGCAGTTCTTC.

This clonotype was detected many times. V is TRBV4-1 and J is TRBJ2-1; 16 bases map to TRBD2. Germline-derived CDR1 and CDR2 are MGHRA and YSYEKL. Germline trimming cut 3 bases from V and 4 bases from J; bases unmatched to any gene: 9. The CDR3 contains 19 residues. CDR3 coding DNA: TGCGCCAGCAGCCATCCGGGACTAGCGGGAGGGCCGGGTTACAATGAGCAGTTCTTC. This translates into CASSHPGLAGGPGYNEQFF.

The V call is TRBV4-1, the J call TRBJ2-3, with a tentative D call TRBD2 (6 bases). Germline CDR1 and CDR2: MGHRA and YSYEKL. The CDR3 contains 15 residues. Between the trimmed V and J ends, which lost 0 bases and 4 bases, there was a span of 11 bases. The CDR3 DNA reads as TGCGCCAGCAGCCAAGATGTGGGGGGAGCAGATACGCAGTATTTT. It codes for CASSQDVGGADTQYF.

This chain joins TRBV7-9 and TRBJ2-3, with 11 bases that match TRBD2. The CDR3 runs to 15 residues. After removal of 3 bases from V and 6 bases from J, the junction contained 5 bases not matched to a gene. Germline CDR1 and CDR2: SEHNR and FQNEAQ (reference sequence). CDR3 in DNA: TGTGCCAGCAGCTTTTCGGGACTAGCGGTTGATACGCAGTATTTT. Translating it yields CASSFSGLAVDTQYF.

This rearrangement joins TRBV20-1 to TRBJ2-7; D might be TRBD1 or TRBD2, each matching 6 bases. CDR1 DFQATT and CDR2 SNEGSKA come from the germline V gene (reference sequence). Trimming stripped 1 base from V and 6 bases from J, with 22 bases between. This CDR3 region has 16 residues. In DNA, the CDR3 is TGCAGTGCTAGAGTCGCCGGACGGGACTCCAGGGGCGAGCAGTACTTC. Amino acid sequence: CSARVAGRDSRGEQYF.

This chain joins TRBV10-3 and TRBJ1-5; a possible D gene is TRBD1 (5 bases). V was trimmed by 6 bases and J by 6 bases, leaving 18 bases between them. The germline V gene encodes CDR1 ENHRY and CDR2 SYGVKD. CDR3 length: 15 residues. The CDR3 region is CAIREDKGNAQPQHF. The CDR3 nucleotides read TGTGCCATCAGGGAAGATAAGGGGAACGCTCAGCCCCAGCATTTT.

The V and J genes are TRBV7-9 and TRBJ2-7; 8 bases map to TRBD2. The junction had 6 bases not matched to a gene; V was cut back by 4 bases and J by 7 bases. CDR1 is SEHNR and CDR2 is FQNEAQ in the germline V gene (reference sequence). CDR3 length equals 13 residues. The CDR3 DNA is TGTGCCAGCAGCTCGGGACTAGGCTGGGAGCAGTACTTC. It yields the protein CASSSGLGWEQYF.

This clonotype has a handful of counts. J is TRBJ2-3 and V is TRBV10-3; a possible D gene is TRBD2 (5 bases). Germline V gives CDR1 ENHRY, CDR2 SYGVKD. The V and J ends lost 7 bases and 3 bases respectively, with 11 bases between them. The CDR3 is 13 residues long. CDR3: CAITPGSTDTQYF. In DNA form, the CDR3 reads TGTGCCATCACCCCGGGAAGTACAGATACGCAGTATTTT.

CDR3 nucleotide sequence: TGTGCCAGCGCGGCGAACACTGAAGCTTTCTTT. As protein: CASAANTEAFF. The V and J genes are TRBV6-5 and TRBJ1-1; no reliable D call. V lost 8 bases and J lost 1, with 5 bases in between. From germline, CDR1 is MNHEY and CDR2 SVGAGI. This CDR3 comprises 11 residues.

The V and J genes are TRBV28 and TRBJ2-5; 7 bases align to TRBD1. In germline, CDR1 is MDHEN, CDR2 SYDVKM. The V segment lost 2 bases and the J segment 11 bases; nucleotides outside the gene matches: 11. The CDR3 totals 14 residues. CDR3 sequence: CASSLTGEVGEQYF. As DNA, the CDR3 is TGTGCCAGCAGTTTAACAGGGGAAGTAGGGGAGCAGTACTTC.

This clonotype occurred a few times. This chain links TRBV2 with TRBJ1-2; 8 bases are a match to TRBD1. Germline values: CDR1 SNHLY, CDR2 FYNNEI. The CDR3 sequence is 15 residues long. After removal of 5 bases from V and 0 bases from J, the junction contained 5 bases not matched to a gene. The CDR3, as DNA: TGTGCCAGCAGTTGGACAGGGCAAACTAACTATGGCTACACCTTC. Translated: CASSWTGQTNYGYTF.

The chain employs TRBV12-3 or TRBV12-4 and TRBJ1-2, with 7 bases that match TRBD1. Germline trimming cut 8 bases from V and 5 bases from J; bases unmatched to any gene: 8. The CDR3 is made up of 13 amino acids. DNA of the CDR3: TGTGCCAGCGGTTGCGGGACAGTTTATGGCTACACCTTC. Translation: CASGCGTVYGYTF.

This chain joins TRBV28 and TRBJ1-2, with 8 bases matching TRBD1. Per the germline V gene, CDR1 is MDHEN and CDR2 is SYDVKM. The CDR3 extends over 15 amino acids. V trimming: 4 bases; J trimming: 4 bases; junction bases outside the gene matches: 8. CDR3 loop: CASSSPDRAGYGYTF. CDR3 DNA: TGTGCCAGCAGTTCCCCGGACAGGGCGGGCTATGGCTACACCTTC.

This clonotype appeared a few times. The gene calls are TRBV11-1 and TRBJ2-3; 7 bases are shared with TRBD2. Germline trimming cut 2 bases from V and 0 bases from J; bases unmatched to any gene: 5. This CDR3 is built from 16 residues. Germline V CDR1 and CDR2: SGHAT, FQDESV (reference sequence). This CDR3 reads CASSLMRLASTDTQYF. The CDR3 coding sequence is TGTGCCAGCAGCTTAATGCGACTAGCTAGCACAGATACGCAGTATTTT.

The chain links TRBV20-1 to TRBJ2-6; unclear D gene. The germline V gene encodes CDR1 DFQATT and CDR2 SNEGSKA (reference sequence). Trimming stripped 6 bases from V and 0 bases from J, with 6 bases between. The CDR3 sequence is 13 residues long. CDR3 region: CSAGFSGANVLTF. The CDR3 DNA follows: TGCAGTGCAGGATTCTCTGGGGCCAACGTCCTGACTTTC.

The sample holds a few counts of this clonotype. The CDR3 sequence: CASSQGASTEAFF. The CDR3 nucleotides are TGCGCCAGCAGCCAGGGGGCTAGCACTGAAGCTTTCTTT. This chain links TRBV4-3 with TRBJ1-1, with TRBD1 as a possible D gene (6 bases). In germline, CDR1 is LGHNA, CDR2 YSLEER. Trimming stripped 3 bases from V and 4 bases from J, with 9 bases between. This CDR3 contains 13 residues.

The rearrangement uses TRBV24-1 and TRBJ2-1; D may correspond to TRBD1 or TRBD2 (7 bases each). Between the trimmed V and J ends, which lost 10 bases and 9 bases, there was a span of 27 bases. Germline lookup yields CDR1 KGHDR and CDR2 SFDVKD. The CDR3 runs 16 residues. The chain's CDR3 is CATEGQAGLEGGEQFF. As DNA, the CDR3 is TGTGCCACAGAAGGACAGGCAGGACTAGAAGGTGGTGAGCAGTTCTTC.

Only a few counts were recorded for this clonotype. This chain links TRBV3-1 with TRBJ2-7; D unclear. V was shortened by 0 bases and J by 10 bases, with 10 bases between the two germline ends. CDR1 LGHDT and CDR2 YNNKEL come from the germline V gene (reference sequence). The length of the CDR3 is 12 residues. CDR3 region: CASSQDPRSQYF. The CDR3 DNA follows: TGTGCCAGCAGCCAAGATCCACGGAGCCAGTACTTC.

For this clonotype: Germline is not matched at one junction end, which may reflect a read error. The chain carries TRBV3-1 and TRBJ2-1, with TRBD2 as a possible D gene (6 bases). The CDR3 extends over 17 amino acids. Germline V CDR1 and CDR2: LGHDT, YNNKEL (reference sequence). This CDR3 is CACSQGKSTRRLDEQFF. DNA of the CDR3: TGTGCCTGCAGCCAAGGTAAATCGACTAGACGATTGGATGAGCAGTTCTTC.

V and J are TRBV19 and TRBJ2-3, with 8 bases identical to TRBD1. J lost 6 bases, V lost 4 bases, and 12 bases had no gene match. CDR1 and CDR2 from the germline V gene are LNHDA and SQIVND (reference sequence). The CDR3 totals 16 residues. CDR3 residues: CASSNRTGQPWDTQYF. DNA of the CDR3: TGTGCCAGTAGTAATCGGACAGGGCAGCCTTGGGATACGCAGTATTTT.

V gene TRBV2 combines with J gene TRBJ2-1; 9 positions agree with TRBD2. Germline CDR1 SNHLY, CDR2 FYNNEI. V lost 5 bases to trimming and J lost 4 bases; unmatched junction nucleotides: 6. CDR3 length equals 15 residues. The CDR3 DNA reads TGTGCCAGCAGTAGTCTAGCGGGACAGTACAATGAGCAGTTCTTC. Translation: CASSSLAGQYNEQFF.

In its sample, this clonotype was seen a few times. The V call is TRBV28, the J call TRBJ1-4; TRBD1 aligns across 9 bases. The CDR3 covers 14 residues. J was trimmed by 3 bases and V by 6 bases; bases with no gene match: 2. Germline V CDR1 and CDR2: MDHEN, SYDVKM. CDR3 coding DNA: TGTGCCAGCAGGAGACAGGGGGCTAATGAAAAACTGTTTTTT. Its translation is CASRRQGANEKLFF.

This chain links TRBV7-9 with TRBJ1-6; D possibly corresponds to TRBD1 (6 bases). Per the germline V gene, CDR1 is SEHNR and CDR2 is FQNEAQ (reference sequence). The ends were cut back, 5 bases at V and 9 bases at J, with 14 bases in the middle. The CDR3 consists of 14 residues. The chain's CDR3 is CASSAQGGGSPLHF. The CDR3 DNA follows: TGTGCCAGCAGCGCGCAGGGAGGGGGTTCACCCCTCCACTTT.

Many counts were recorded for this clonotype. This chain links TRBV20-1 with TRBJ1-1, with TRBD1 as a possible D gene (6 bases). Trimming removed 0 bases at V and 8 bases at J, with 13 bases between. The CDR3 runs 13 residues. The germline gives CDR1 DFQATT, CDR2 SNEGSKA (reference sequence). The DNA for the CDR3 is TGCAGTGCTAGAGATTGGGCAGGGGCGGAAGCTTTCTTT. This gives the protein CSARDWAGAEAFF.